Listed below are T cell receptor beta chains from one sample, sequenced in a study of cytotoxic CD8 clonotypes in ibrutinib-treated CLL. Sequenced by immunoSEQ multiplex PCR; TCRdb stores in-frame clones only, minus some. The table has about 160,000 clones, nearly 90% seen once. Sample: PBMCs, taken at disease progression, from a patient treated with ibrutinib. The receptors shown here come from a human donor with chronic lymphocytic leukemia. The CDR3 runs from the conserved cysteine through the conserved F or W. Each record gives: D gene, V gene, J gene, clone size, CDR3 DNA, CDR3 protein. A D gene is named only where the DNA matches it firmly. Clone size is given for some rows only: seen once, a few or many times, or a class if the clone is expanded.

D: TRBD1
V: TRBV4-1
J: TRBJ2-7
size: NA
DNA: TGCGCCAGCAGCCAAGAGTGGGGACAGGGGCCGCACTCTGGCGCCGGGGAGCAGTACTTC
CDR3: CASSQEWGQGPHSGAGEQYF

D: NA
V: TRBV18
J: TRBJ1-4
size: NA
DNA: TGTGCCAGCTCTCCGGGCCGGGAAAAACTGTTTTTT
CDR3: CASSPGREKLFF

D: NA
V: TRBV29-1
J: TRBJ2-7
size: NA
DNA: TGCAGCGTTGAAGAGATCAAAGGGCGGTCCTACGAGCAGTACTTC
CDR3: CSVEEIKGRSYEQYF

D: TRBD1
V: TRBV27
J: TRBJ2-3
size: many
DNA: TGTGCCAGCAGTTCCTCCACGCTGGACAGGGCGATACATACGCAGTATTTT
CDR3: CASSSSTLDRAIHTQYF

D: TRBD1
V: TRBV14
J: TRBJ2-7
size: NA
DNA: TGTGCCAGCAGCCCCCGGGACAGATTTTTCTACGAGCAGTACTTC
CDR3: CASSPRDRFFYEQYF

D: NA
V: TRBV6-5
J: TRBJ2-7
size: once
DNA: TGTGCCAGCAGTTCCCCTCCAGACGAGCAGTACTTC
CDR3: CASSSPPDEQYF

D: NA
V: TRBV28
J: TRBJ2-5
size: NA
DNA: TGTGCCAGCAGTTTTATCCAGGTCGGGGAGACCCAGTACTTC
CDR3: CASSFIQVGETQYF

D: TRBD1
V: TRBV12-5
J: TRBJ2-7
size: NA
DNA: TGTGCTAGTGGTTTGGGCCCGGGACAGGGGGTCAACGAGCAGTACTTC
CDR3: CASGLGPGQGVNEQYF

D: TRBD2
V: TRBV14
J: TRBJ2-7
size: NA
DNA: TGTGCCAGCAGCCCTCAAGCGGGGGGGCCCAACGAGCAGTACTTC
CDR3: CASSPQAGGPNEQYF

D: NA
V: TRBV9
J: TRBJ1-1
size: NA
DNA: TGTGCCAGCAGCGTAGGTGGGGAGGAAGCTTTCTTT
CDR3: CASSVGGEEAFF

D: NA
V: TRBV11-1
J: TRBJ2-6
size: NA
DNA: TGTGCCAGCAGCCAAATTTATGGGTCAGGGTTGATTGGGGCCAACGTCCTGACTTTC
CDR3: CASSQIYGSGLIGANVLTF

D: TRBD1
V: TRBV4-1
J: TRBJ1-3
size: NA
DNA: TGCGCCAGCAGCCAGGGACAGGTTGTTGGAAACACCATATATTTT
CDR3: CASSQGQVVGNTIYF

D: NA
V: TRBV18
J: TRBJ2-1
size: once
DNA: TGTGCCAGCTCACCACCGGTAAGCTCCTACAATGAGCAGTTCTTC
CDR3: CASSPPVSSYNEQFF

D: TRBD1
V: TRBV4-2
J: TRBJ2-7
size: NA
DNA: TGTGCCAGCAGCCAAGATCGGGACAGCTACGAGCAGTACTTC
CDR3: CASSQDRDSYEQYF

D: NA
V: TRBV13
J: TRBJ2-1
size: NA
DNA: TGTGCCAGCAGCCCTACGGGTGAGGGACACAATGAGCAGTTCTTC
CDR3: CASSPTGEGHNEQFF

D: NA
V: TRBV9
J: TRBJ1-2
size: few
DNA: TGTGCCAGCAGCGTAGATCCACATTATGGCTACACCTTC
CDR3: CASSVDPHYGYTF